This T cell receptor beta chain stems from a study of T cell changes during pregnancy in multiple sclerosis. V was clipped by 3 bases and J by 6 bases, with 12 bases between them. The CDR3 has 14 residues. CDR1 is MDHEN, CDR2 SYDVKM, per germline. TCRdb's table, derived via immunoSEQ multiplex PCR, lists solely in-frame clones and lacks some. The repertoire holds about 50,000 clones, with around 90% as singletons. This sequence was found in a female donor in good health, enrolled as a control in a pregnancy study. The chain is built from TRBV28 and TRBJ1-5, with D perhaps TRBD1 (6 bases). The input for sequencing was CD4+ T cells from peripheral blood mononuclear cells, taken after pregnancy. The CDR3 region is CASSFRGRGQPQHF. In nucleotides, the CDR3 is TGTGCCAGCAGTTTTAGGGGGAGAGGTCAGCCCCAGCATTTT.